Listed below are T cell receptor beta chains from one sample, sequenced in a study of shared clonotypes between healthy human individuals. Sequenced by immunoSEQ multiplex PCR; TCRdb stores in-frame clones only, minus some. The sample records a few million clones, approximately 92% being singletons. The source material was naive CD4+ T cells sorted from blood. These receptors were obtained from a man between 18 and 29 years old in good health. Each CDR3 is given with its conserved first and last residue. Each record gives: D gene, V gene, J gene, clone size, CDR3 DNA, CDR3 protein. D genes are given only for firm matches. The size entry is marked missing in some rows and otherwise reads once, few, many or a size class.

>TRBD1|TRBV18|TRBJ1-1|-
TGTGCCAGCTCACCTTCACAGGGGGCCTTGGGGATGAACACTGAAGCTTTCTTT
CASSPSQGALGMNTEAFF
>-|TRBV7-8|TRBJ2-6|-
TGTGCCAGCAGGATCCTAAAGGGACCTACTGGGGCCAACGTCCTGACTTTC
CASRILKGPTGANVLTF
>-|TRBV7-8|TRBJ2-2|-
TGTGCCAGCACCCCACGGGGACGGGGGGCGACCGGGGAGCTGTTTTTT
CASTPRGRGATGELFF
>TRBD1|TRBV5-1|TRBJ2-4|-
TGCGCCAGCAGCTTGGACCGACAGGGCCCTGGAAACATTCAGTACTTC
CASSLDRQGPGNIQYF
>-|TRBV19|TRBJ2-7|-
TGTGCCAGTAGTACCTCAGGGAACGAGCAGTACTTC
CASSTSGNEQYF
>-|TRBV7-2|TRBJ2-4|-
TGTGCCAGCAGCTTAGCCCCCGCCCGCGGAAACATTCAGTACTTC
CASSLAPARGNIQYF
>-|TRBV6-1|TRBJ1-5|-
TGTGCCACCAAGGGATTAGGGGGGCACAATCAGCCCCAGCATTTT
CATKGLGGHNQPQHF
>-|TRBV5-1|TRBJ1-2|-
TGCGCCAGCAGCTTGCGTCAGCCTAACTATGGCTACACCTTC
CASSLRQPNYGYTF
>-|TRBV5-1|TRBJ2-3|-
TGCGCCAGCAGCCCCCTTGGAGGCGCTAGCACAGATACGCAGTATTTT
CASSPLGGASTDTQYF
>-|TRBV19|TRBJ1-6|-
TGTGCCAGTAGTAGGGCGCCTAGCTCCTATAATTCACCCCTCCACTTT
CASSRAPSSYNSPLHF
>TRBD1|TRBV11-2|TRBJ1-2|-
TGTGCCAGCAGCACCGGGACAGGGATCAACTATGGCTACACCTTC
CASSTGTGINYGYTF
>-|TRBV10-1|TRBJ2-2|-
TGCGCCAGCGGCCGGGACTTGGGCACCGGGGAGCTGTTTTTT
CASGRDLGTGELFF
>-|TRBV30|TRBJ2-2|-
TGTGCCTGGAACCTAGAGGGGGGTTATACCGGGGAGCTGTTTTTT
CAWNLEGGYTGELFF
>-|TRBV5-1|TRBJ1-2|-
TGCGCCAGCAGCTTGGCCGGGCCCTCAAACTATGGCTACACCTTC
CASSLAGPSNYGYTF
>-|TRBV4-3|TRBJ2-1|-
TGCGCCAGCAGCCAAGAAGTAATTAGCGGCCACAATGAGCAGTTCTTC
CASSQEVISGHNEQFF
>-|TRBV7-7|TRBJ2-2|few
TGTGCTAGCAGCTACTCGAAAGATGAGACGGAAGCGAACACCGGGGAGCTGTTTTTT
CASSYSKDETEANTGELFF
>TRBD1|TRBV2|TRBJ1-5|-
TGTGCCAGCAGTGAATTAGCAGGGGGCGGTCAGCCCCAGCATTTT
CASSELAGGGQPQHF
>-|TRBV5-1|TRBJ2-6|-
TGCGCCAGCAGCTTGGCCCGGCTACAGGACGGGGCCAACGTCCTGACTTTC
CASSLARLQDGANVLTF
>-|TRBV5-4|TRBJ1-2|once
TGTGCCAGCAGCTCAGGTGGGATCGTATCTAACTATGGCTACACCTTC
CASSSGGIVSNYGYTF
>TRBD1|TRBV10-1|TRBJ1-3|few
TGCGCCAGCAGTGACGGGACAGGGACTGGAAACACCATATATTTT
CASSDGTGTGNTIYF
>TRBD1|TRBV10-3|TRBJ2-7|-
TGTGCCATCAGTGAACCGGGGACAGGGAGGAACGAGCAGTACTTC
CAISEPGTGRNEQYF